This TCR beta chain was found in a study of T cells after yellow fever vaccination. TCRdb reprocessed the 5' RACE reads with MiXCR, giving one entry per CDR3 protein. The repertoire has 200,000 to 300,000 distinct CDR3 sequences, more than 3.5% of them found once; the top ten carry under 20%. To note about this clonotype: Given a much more abundant clone one base away, this may be a read error. The CDR3 does not end in the conserved phenylalanine or tryptophan, so this is likely a read error.

The CDR3 has 14 amino acids. Germline CDR1 and CDR2: MNHEY and SVGAGI. V lost 8 bases to trimming and J lost 0 bases, with 10 bases between them. J is TRBJ1-4 and V is TRBV6-5; no clear D. The starting material was PBMCs, obtained 15 days after the yellow fever booster vaccination. This sequence originates from a man between 18 and 35 years old who received the YFV17D yellow fever vaccine. In DNA, the CDR3 is TGTGCCAGCCGTTCAGAAACAACTAATGAAAAACTGTTTTAT. It is translated as CASRSETTNEKLFY.